One sample yielded the 8 T cell receptor beta chains listed below, sequenced in a study of T cell clonotyping in hematopoietic cell transplantation. The table came from immunoSEQ multiplex PCR; TCRdb's copy has only in-frame clones and leaves some out. The sample holds 9,500 to 13,000 clones; 89% are singletons and the top ten take roughly 15%. The sequenced sample was PBMCs, obtained 100 days after allogeneic stem cell transplant. The receptors were gathered from a female patient aged 60 to 70 who had an allogeneic stem cell transplant from an unrelated donor, so the T cells may come from the graft donor. Some clones in this sample may be carry-over from other donors' samples.

The chain has TRBV19 and TRBJ1-1, with D uncertain. Germline-derived CDR1 and CDR2 are LNHDA and SQIVND (reference sequence). V lost 3 bases, J lost 7 bases, and 9 bases lay in between. CDR3 length equals 12 residues. CDR3 loop: CASSIGEFEAFF. The CDR3 DNA sequence: TGTGCCAGTAGTATTGGCGAGTTTGAAGCTTTCTTT.

V and J are TRBV23-1 and TRBJ2-1; D unresolved. TRBV23-1 counts as an open reading frame of uncertain function. The CDR3 sequence is 14 residues long. V dropped 8 bases and J dropped 6 bases, with 17 bases sitting between them. CDR3 in DNA: TGCGCCAGCCCCCTCCGTGGGATCGGCAATGAGCAGTTCTTC. Its translation is CASPLRGIGNEQFF.

The J gene is TRBJ2-5, the V gene TRBV4-3; D gene ambiguous. The CDR3 is made up of 16 amino acids. CDR1 is LGHNA and CDR2 is YSLEER in the germline V gene. V lost 0 bases, J lost 6 bases, and 17 bases lay in between. The chain's CDR3 is CASSQDFSTSWKTQYF. The CDR3 region has the DNA TGCGCCAGCAGCCAAGATTTCTCGACAAGTTGGAAGACCCAGTACTTC.

This chain links TRBV29-1 with TRBJ1-5, with TRBD1 matching over 10 bases. The length of the CDR3 is 15 residues. Germline loops: CDR1 SQVTM, CDR2 ANQGSEA. Trimming removed 4 bases from V and 2 bases from J; junction bases left unmatched: 5. The CDR3, as DNA: TGCAGCGTTGTTTTAGGGACAGGGGGCAATCAGCCCCAGCATTTT. Amino acid sequence: CSVVLGTGGNQPQHF. Looking up the rest from reference TRBV29-1 and TRBJ1-5 gives the full variable domain: SAVISQKPSRDICQRGTSLTIQCQVDSQVTMMFWYRQQPGQSLTLIATANQGSEATYESGFVIDKFPISRPNLTFSTLTVSNMSPEDSSIYLCSVVLGTGGNQPQHFGDGTRLSIL.

The chain has TRBV30 and TRBJ2-3, with TRBD1 as a possible D gene (6 bases). The CDR3 sequence is 13 residues long. The germline gives CDR1 GTSNPN, CDR2 SVGIG (reference sequence). The V gene lost 6 bases and the J gene lost 3 bases, with 13 bases spanning the gap. CDR3: CACQGGRTDTQYF. As DNA, the CDR3 is TGTGCCTGCCAAGGGGGTCGGACAGATACGCAGTATTTT.

This chain joins TRBV6-5 and TRBJ1-3; no reliable D call. Germline V lookup: CDR1 MNHEY, CDR2 SVGAGI. Trimming pared 6 bases from V and 4 bases from J, leaving 7 bases between. The CDR3 totals 12 residues. This chain's CDR3 is CASRSQGNTIYF. CDR3 nucleotide sequence: TGTGCCAGCAGGTCACAGGGAAACACCATATATTTT.

A word on this clone: This specimen includes other DNA sequences encoding the same CDR3. The CDR3 loop reads CSVERGTGELFF. The CDR3 nucleotides are TGCAGCGTTGAAAGGGGTACCGGGGAGCTGTTTTTT. This chain connects TRBV29-1 to TRBJ2-2; TRBD1 might be the D (5 bases). The CDR3 contains 12 residues. Trimming pared 2 bases from V and 5 bases from J, leaving 6 bases between. Germline CDR1 is SQVTM and CDR2 is ANQGSEA.

The rearrangement links TRBV7-2 to TRBJ2-5; 7 bases are shared with TRBD1. The CDR3 extends over 15 amino acids. Trimming cost V 5 bases and J 2 bases; bases outside gene matches: 8. Germline CDR1 is SGHTA and CDR2 is FQGNSA. The CDR3 bases are TGTGCCAGCAGCCCCAGGGGGTTCTATCAAGAGACCCAGTACTTC. Translating gives CASSPRGFYQETQYF.